This note documents a single TCR beta chain sequence. This record belongs to a study of T cell changes during pregnancy in multiple sclerosis. Sequencing used immunoSEQ multiplex PCR; TCRdb keeps in-frame clones, though not all of them. The repertoire holds 70,000 to 90,000 clones, with about 93% as singletons. Germline CDR1 reads SGHNT; CDR2 reads YYREEE (reference sequence). The V and J ends lost 4 bases and 2 bases respectively, with 15 bases between them. The CDR3 has 15 residues. This specimen consisted of peripheral blood, obtained in the second trimester of pregnancy. The TCR originated in a female donor in good health, enrolled as a control in a pregnancy study. The chain employs TRBV5-4 and TRBJ2-5; D might be TRBD1 (7 bases). CDR3 sequence reads: CASSNQGGLQETQYF. The CDR3 DNA is TGTGCCAGCAGCAACCAGGGGGGCCTTCAAGAGACCCAGTACTTC.